One and the same sample provided the 15 T cell receptor beta chains below, sequenced in a study of blood T cell repertoires in COVID-19. The assay was immunoSEQ multiplex PCR, and TCRdb's table has in-frame clones only and misses some. This sample yields approximately 120,000 clones, of which approximately 81% are seen a single time; approximately 6% belongs to the top ten. Sequencing was carried out using peripheral blood. Every receptor here comes from a man at least 80 years old with COVID-19, enrolled during active disease.

V and J are TRBV11-3 and TRBJ2-2; D unresolved. The CDR3 length is 16 residues. V dropped 2 bases and J dropped 2 bases, with 12 bases sitting between them. The V gene's germline CDR1 is SGHNT and CDR2 YENEEA. The CDR3 DNA sequence: TGTGCCAGCAGCTTAAATGGGCAGATTAACACCGGGGAGCTGTTTTTT. Translating gives CASSLNGQINTGELFF.

This rearrangement joins TRBV4-2 to TRBJ2-3; 14 bases line up with TRBD2. Per germline, CDR1 LGHNA and CDR2 YNFKEQ. The CDR3 is 17 residues long. The J segment lost 7 bases and the V segment lost 0 bases, leaving 6 bases of the junction unmatched. The CDR3 loop is CASSQDGTSGRRNTQYF. CDR3 nucleotides: TGTGCCAGCAGCCAAGATGGGACTAGCGGGAGAAGAAATACGCAGTATTTT.

The V call is TRBV7-9, the J call TRBJ1-1, with TRBD1 identical over 8 bases. CDR1 SEHNR and CDR2 FQNEAQ come from the germline V gene (reference sequence). This CDR3 region has 17 residues. J was trimmed by 1 base and V by 5 bases; bases with no gene match: 12. CDR3 DNA: TGTGCCAGCAGCGCGAGACAGGGGAGGGCGGCGAACACTGAAGCTTTCTTT. Its protein is CASSARQGRAANTEAFF.

The chain joins TRBV18 to TRBJ1-1; D possibly corresponds to TRBD1 (6 bases). The CDR3 has 14 residues. Trimming left V 1 base short and J 4 bases short, with 10 bases between. Germline CDR1 KGHSH, CDR2 LQKENI. CDR3 amino acids: CASSPRPDSTEAFF. Here the CDR3 DNA reads TGTGCCAGCTCACCACGTCCGGACAGCACTGAAGCTTTCTTT.

The J gene is TRBJ2-1, the V gene TRBV7-9; D possibly corresponds to TRBD1 (6 bases). Germline V gene sequence: CDR1 SEHNR, CDR2 FQNEAQ (reference sequence). Trimming took off 6 bases at V and 8 bases at J, with 17 bases between the two ends. This CDR3 spans 14 amino acids. CDR3 coding DNA: TGTGCCAGCAGGCCAAGGGACACAAGGGATGAGCAGTTCTTC. Translation gives CASRPRDTRDEQFF.

V is TRBV7-2 and J is TRBJ2-7; TRBD1 aligns across 9 bases. Germline CDR1 SGHTA, CDR2 FQGNSA. The CDR3 totals 15 residues. Germline trimming cut 5 bases from V and 2 bases from J; bases unmatched to any gene: 7. This CDR3 reads CASSPFGTGPYEQYF. The CDR3 bases are TGTGCCAGCAGCCCATTCGGGACAGGGCCCTACGAGCAGTACTTC.

In its sample, this clone was seen once. The chain combines TRBV7-9 with TRBJ2-3, with 8 bases that match TRBD2. Germline CDR1 is SEHNR and CDR2 is FQNEAQ (reference sequence). V lost 3 bases and J lost 2; bases outside the gene matches: 1. There are 14 residues in the CDR3. CDR3 in DNA: TGTGCCAGCAGCTTTAGCGGGGTCACAGATACGCAGTATTTT. Protein product: CASSFSGVTDTQYF.

V and J are TRBV5-1 and TRBJ2-7, with 8 bases fitting TRBD1. V shed 2 bases and J 2 bases; nucleotides not matched to a gene: 6. Germline CDR1 and CDR2: SGHRS and YFSETQ. The CDR3 loop spans 15 amino acids. CDR3 protein: CASSLGTGGTYEQYF. The CDR3 nucleotides read TGCGCCAGCAGCTTAGGGACAGGAGGCACCTACGAGCAGTACTTC.

The rearrangement uses TRBV4-3 and TRBJ2-6; D is ambiguous. The CDR3 extends over 17 amino acids. V was pared by 0 bases and J by 4 bases, with 13 bases between. Germline V gene data show CDR1 as LGHNA and CDR2 as YSLEER. The CDR3 sequence: CASSQDPPSDGANVLTF. CDR3 in DNA: TGCGCCAGCAGCCAAGATCCTCCGAGCGACGGGGCCAACGTCCTGACTTTC.

The rearrangement uses TRBV18 and TRBJ2-2; 9 bases are a match to TRBD1. CDR1 is KGHSH and CDR2 is LQKENI in the germline V gene. J gave up 5 bases and V 4 bases, and 8 bases lay outside the gene matches. The CDR3 is 16 amino acids. CDR3 region: CASSRGQGPFTGELFF. The CDR3 coding sequence is TGTGCCAGCTCACGGGGACAGGGTCCCTTTACCGGGGAGCTGTTTTTT. Filled out from reference TRBV18 and TRBJ2-2, the complete variable domain reads NAGVMQNPRHLVRRRGQEARLRCSPMKGHSHVYWYRQLPEEGLKFMVYLQKENIIDESGMPKERFSAEFPKEGPSILRIQQVVRGDSAAYFCASSRGQGPFTGELFFGEGSRLTVL.

This clone was recorded a few times. The V gene is TRBV10-2, the J gene TRBJ1-1, with 9 bases aligning to TRBD1. Germline V CDR1 and CDR2: WSHSY, SAAADI. With V trimmed by 7 bases and J by 4 bases, 7 bases remained unmatched. The CDR3 runs 14 residues. Here the CDR3 reads CASTPGTGPTEAFF. As DNA, the CDR3 is TGCGCCAGCACCCCAGGGACAGGGCCCACTGAAGCTTTCTTT.

Concerning this clone: The sample carries other DNA sequences with the same CDR3. This chain connects TRBV7-8 to TRBJ2-7, with TRBD1 matching 9 bases. The CDR3 loop spans 15 amino acids. The junction had 4 bases not matched to a gene; V was cut back by 2 bases and J by 2 bases. The V gene's germline CDR1 is SGHVS and CDR2 FQNEAQ. CDR3 loop: CASSLPGQGPYEQYF. DNA of the CDR3: TGTGCCAGCAGCTTACCGGGACAGGGCCCCTACGAGCAGTACTTC.

This sequence joins TRBV3-1 (or the pseudogene TRBV3-2) and TRBJ1-4; 8 bases map to TRBD1. CDR1 LGHDT and CDR2 YNNKEL come from the germline V gene (reference sequence). J lost 7 bases, V lost 4 bases, and 5 bases had no gene match. The CDR3 extends over 14 amino acids. The CDR3 loop is CASSPGGVREKLFF. Written as DNA, the CDR3 is TGTGCCAGCAGCCCAGGGGGCGTCCGTGAAAAACTGTTTTTT.

The J gene is TRBJ2-7, the V gene TRBV21-1; the DNA was not compared with TRBD1, the D call given in the table. TRBV21-1 is labeled a pseudogene. The CDR3 length is 17 residues. The CDR3 bases are TGTGCCAGCAGCCGAGCTCCTACAGGGGGCCTCCTAGTCGAGCAGTACTTC. Amino acid sequence: CASSRAPTGGLLVEQYF.

The chain employs TRBV5-5 and TRBJ2-7; 10 nucleotides align to TRBD2. The J segment lost 5 bases and the V segment lost 3 bases, leaving 17 bases of the junction unmatched. This CDR3 has 18 residues. From germline, CDR1 is SGHKS and CDR2 YYEKEE (reference sequence). As DNA, the CDR3 is TGTGCCAGCAGCTCGCCCGCGGGGGCTAGCGGGAGTTTCGACGAGCAGTACTTC. Protein: CASSSPAGASGSFDEQYF. Drawing the rest from reference TRBV5-5 and TRBJ2-7, the complete variable domain is DAGVTQSPTHLIKTRGQQVTLRCSPISGHKSVSWYQQVLGQGPQFIFQYYEKEERGRGNFPDRFSARQFPNYSSELNVNALLLGDSALYLCASSSPAGASGSFDEQYFGPGTRLTVT.